This record covers a single T cell receptor (beta chain). The specificity of this receptor is unknown. No qualities accompany the bases; no much larger clone lies one base away. The CDR3 covers 17 residues, taking in both the cysteine and the phenylalanine. The CDR3 DNA has 51 bases and is translated from base 1. Trimming accounts for 0 bases at V and 4 bases at J, while the number of junction bases matched to no gene is 10. As encoded in the germline V gene, CDR1 is ENHRY while CDR2 is SYGVKD. From each donor, a single peripheral blood sample of 100 to 150 mL on average was drawn into heparinised tubes. A BD FACSAria II was used to sort naive, central memory, regulatory and stem cell-like memory CD4+ T cells with a panel that included CD45RO, CCR7, CD25, CD127, CD95 and CD27. Every sorted population had a purity above 95%. PBMCs were isolated immediately by Lymphoprep density gradient centrifugation and stained directly without culture. To minimize batch effects, samples were stained and sorted in pairs, one healthy donor with one patient per experiment.

The sample belongs to a study of beta chain features in type 1 diabetes (dated by TCRdb to the late 2010s). Some background on the complete study: No differences in mean age, gender distribution, total cell number or subset yield were found between patients and healthy donors. A total of under 140,000,000 sorted cells were examined across all samples, and the number of cells per subset was strongly correlated with RNA yield. In the study, TCRB repertoires of sorted circulating CD4+ T cell subsets from recently diagnosed type 1 diabetes patients were compared with those of matched healthy donors. Regulatory and stem cell-like memory subsets were obtained from only 8 patients and about 8 healthy donors, while naive and central memory subsets were obtained from all 30 or so donors. General findings and caveats noted by the study authors: Because cDNA was sequenced instead of genomic DNA, activated cells with high expression could be over-represented, although the groups did not differ in activation or CD3 levels. Naive, central memory and regulatory TCRB repertoires appeared to be more alike among patients than among healthy donors. At VDJ recombination sites, type 1 diabetes patients had fewer insertions and more deleted nucleotides, which implies abnormalities in thymic rearrangement. HLA sub-analyses involved small numbers of individuals, so any influence of HLA type on TCRB rearrangement remained unresolved. A moderate but significant shortening of TCRB CDR3 length was observed in type 1 diabetes patients in all four CD4+ subsets. PCR may preferentially amplify shorter templates, but because patient and control samples were amplified and corrected together, any resulting skew would affect both groups equally.

The entire amount of isolated RNA was reverse transcribed using the High Capacity cDNA Reverse Transcription Kit, so the sequenced TCRB transcripts were expressed ones. Deep immunoSEQ sequencing was applied to naive, central memory and regulatory T cell samples, giving an average of about 3.57 million total reads per sample. Sorted cells were lysed in RLT buffer, and RNA was extracted using DNase-treated RNeasy Micro or Mini kits according to cell number. To prevent cross-contamination, each cell subset was processed individually, whereas patient and healthy donor samples were processed jointly. TCRB sequences were amplified from cDNA with the immunoSEQ multiplex PCR, producing 87-bp fragments spanning the CDR3 region. The amplicons were sequenced using the Illumina HiSeq platform. The authors' analysis ran thus. Synthetic template baselines were used to correct PCR bias computationally, reads within Hamming distance 2 were collapsed, and singletons that could not be merged were discarded. Reads were aligned to IMGT to assign V, D and J genes, CDR3 length, and insertions or deletions at six rearrangement sites. Clonotype counts were normalized to sorted cell number within each subset before computing true diversity and Gini coefficients with the tcR R package. Repertoire sharing was quantified using the overlap coefficient calculated on TCRB nucleotide sequences. As a proxy for the pre-selection repertoire, out-of-frame TCRB sequences from naive cells were analyzed. In its TCRdb copy, this immuneACCESS table keeps in-frame sequences only and misses some clones. Where compared with another copy, unresolved V genes explain less than half of these, and the others have no known cause. V, J and clone size derive from that table, while D and trimming were established from the DNA sequence. The sample includes under 250,000 clones, with around an eighth observed a single time. Jointly, the top ten make up approximately 0.024% of the sample.

The sample was naive CD4+ T cells from blood. According to the study, the label for this sample's cell subset or site signals: true naive CD4+ T cells. This chain joins TRBV10-3 to TRBJ2-5; 8 middle bases align to TRBD2. The clonotype was recovered from a middle-aged woman in good health. The nucleotide sequence is given as TGTGCCATCAGTGAGTCGAGTCAATCCAGCGGGGGAGAGACCCAGTACTTC. This encodes CAISESSQSSGGETQYF.